This T cell receptor (beta chain) was found in a study of neoadjuvant anti-PD-1 for oral cavity cancer. In the study overall: Around day 43, patients without progression received a fourth nivolumab dose before surgery.

Stage II-IVA oral cavity squamous cell carcinoma was new and untreated by systemic or radiation therapy. Measured with immunoSEQ multiplex PCR; TCRdb has only the in-frame clones, and not every one. The sample includes around 60,000 clones, roughly 84% of them seen just once. V lost 2 bases and J 5 bases, leaving 10 bases between the germline ends. Per germline, CDR1 MNHNS and CDR2 SASEGT. The CDR3 has 13 residues. This TCR was sampled from a person between 40 and 85 years old with oral cavity squamous cell carcinoma. The sample consisted of PBMCs, taken before nivolumab (anti-PD-1) treatment. The chain uses TRBV6-1 and TRBJ2-7; D perhaps matches TRBD1 (5 bases). CDR3 nucleotides: TGTGCCAGCAGTGAAAGTAAGGGGAACGAGCAGTACTTC. Translation: CASSESKGNEQYF.